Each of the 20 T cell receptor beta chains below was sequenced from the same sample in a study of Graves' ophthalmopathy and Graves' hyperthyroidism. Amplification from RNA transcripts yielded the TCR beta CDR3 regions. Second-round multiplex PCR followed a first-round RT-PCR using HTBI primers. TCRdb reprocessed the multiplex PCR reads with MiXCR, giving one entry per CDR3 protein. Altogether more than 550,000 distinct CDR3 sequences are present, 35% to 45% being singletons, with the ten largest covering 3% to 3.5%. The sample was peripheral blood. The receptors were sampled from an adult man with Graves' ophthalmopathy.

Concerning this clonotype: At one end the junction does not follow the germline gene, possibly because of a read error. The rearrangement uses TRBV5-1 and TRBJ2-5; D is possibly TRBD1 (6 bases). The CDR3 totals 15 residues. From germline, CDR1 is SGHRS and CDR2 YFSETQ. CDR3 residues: CASSARQAYQETQYF. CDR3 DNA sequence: TGTGCCAGCAGCGCCAGACAGGCGTACCAAGAGACCCAGTACTTC.

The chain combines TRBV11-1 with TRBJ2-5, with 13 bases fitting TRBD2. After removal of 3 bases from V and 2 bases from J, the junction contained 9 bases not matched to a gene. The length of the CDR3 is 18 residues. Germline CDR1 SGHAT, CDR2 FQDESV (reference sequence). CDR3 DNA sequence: TGTGCCAGCAGCTTGATAACTAGCGGGAGGGCCTTACAAGAGACCCAGTACTTC. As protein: CASSLITSGRALQETQYF.

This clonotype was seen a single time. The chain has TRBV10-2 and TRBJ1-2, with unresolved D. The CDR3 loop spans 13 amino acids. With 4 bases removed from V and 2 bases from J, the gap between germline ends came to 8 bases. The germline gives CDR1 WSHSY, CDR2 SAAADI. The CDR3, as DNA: TGCGCCAGCAGTGTCTGGCTGAACTATGGCTACACCTTC. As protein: CASSVWLNYGYTF.

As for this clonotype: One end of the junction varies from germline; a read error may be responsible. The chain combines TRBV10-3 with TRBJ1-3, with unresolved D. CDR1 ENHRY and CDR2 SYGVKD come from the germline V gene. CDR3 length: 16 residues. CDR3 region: CASSEAGRTGRNTIYF. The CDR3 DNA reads TGTGCCAGCAGTGAAGCGGGTCGGACGGGCCGAAACACCATATATTTT.

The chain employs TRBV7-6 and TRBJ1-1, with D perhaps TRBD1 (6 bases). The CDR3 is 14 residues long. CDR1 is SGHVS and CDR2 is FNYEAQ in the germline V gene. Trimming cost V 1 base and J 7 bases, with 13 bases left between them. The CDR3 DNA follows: TGTGCCAGCAGCTTAGGGCAGGGGCGGGGTGAAGCTTTCTTT. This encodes CASSLGQGRGEAFF.

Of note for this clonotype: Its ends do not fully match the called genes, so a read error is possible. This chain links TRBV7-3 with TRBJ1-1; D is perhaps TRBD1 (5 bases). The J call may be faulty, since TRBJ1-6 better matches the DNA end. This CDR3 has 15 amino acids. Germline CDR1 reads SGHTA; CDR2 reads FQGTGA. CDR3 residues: CASSQAAGNNSSLHF. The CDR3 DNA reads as TGTGCCAGCAGCCAGGCGGCAGGGAATAATTCATCCCTCCACTTT.

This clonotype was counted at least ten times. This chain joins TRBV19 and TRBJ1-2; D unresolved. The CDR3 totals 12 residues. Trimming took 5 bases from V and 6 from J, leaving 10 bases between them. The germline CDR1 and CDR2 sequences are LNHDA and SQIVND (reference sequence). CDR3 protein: CASSPRQHGYTF. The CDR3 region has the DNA TGTGCCAGTAGTCCCCGACAACATGGCTACACCTTC.

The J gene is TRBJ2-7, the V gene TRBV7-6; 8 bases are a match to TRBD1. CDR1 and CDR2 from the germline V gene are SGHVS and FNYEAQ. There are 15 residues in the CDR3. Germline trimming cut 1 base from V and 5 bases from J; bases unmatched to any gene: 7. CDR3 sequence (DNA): TGTGCCAGCAGCTTAGTTGAGTCAGGGGGCAACGAGCAGTACTTC. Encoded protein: CASSLVESGGNEQYF.

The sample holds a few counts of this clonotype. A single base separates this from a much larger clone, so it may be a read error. This chain's CDR3 is CASRGTEEAQYF. The DNA of the CDR3 is TGCGCCAGCAGGGGGACAGAAGAGGCCCAGTACTTC. J is TRBJ2-5 and V is TRBV10-2; 7 positions match TRBD1. The germline gives CDR1 WSHSY, CDR2 SAAADI. The CDR3 extends over 12 amino acids.

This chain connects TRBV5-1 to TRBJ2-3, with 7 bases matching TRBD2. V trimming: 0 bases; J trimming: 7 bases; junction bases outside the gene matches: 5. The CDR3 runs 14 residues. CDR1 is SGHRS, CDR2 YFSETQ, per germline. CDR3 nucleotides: TGCGCCAGCAGCTTGGGACTAGCTGCCCATACGCAGTATTTT. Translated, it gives CASSLGLAAHTQYF.

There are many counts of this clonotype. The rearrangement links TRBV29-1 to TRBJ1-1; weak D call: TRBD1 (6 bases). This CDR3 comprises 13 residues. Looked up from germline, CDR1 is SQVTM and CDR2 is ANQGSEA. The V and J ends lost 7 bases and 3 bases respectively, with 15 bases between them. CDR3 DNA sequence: TGCAGCGCCCGGAGGTCAGGGGACACTGAAGCTTTCTTT. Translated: CSARRSGDTEAFF.

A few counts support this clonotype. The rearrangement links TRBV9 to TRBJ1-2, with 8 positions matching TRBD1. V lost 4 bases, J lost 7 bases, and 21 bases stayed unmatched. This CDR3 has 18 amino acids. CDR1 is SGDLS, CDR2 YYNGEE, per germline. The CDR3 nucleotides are TGTGCCAGCAGCCCCATACACACCGTACCGGGACAGGAGCGTGGCTACACCTTC. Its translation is CASSPIHTVPGQERGYTF. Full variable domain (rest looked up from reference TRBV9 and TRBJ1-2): DSGVTQTPKHLITATGQRVTLRCSPRSGDLSVYWYQQSLDQGLQFLIQYYNGEERAKGNILERFSAQQFPDLHSELNLSSLELGDSALYFCASSPIHTVPGQERGYTFGSGTRLTVV.

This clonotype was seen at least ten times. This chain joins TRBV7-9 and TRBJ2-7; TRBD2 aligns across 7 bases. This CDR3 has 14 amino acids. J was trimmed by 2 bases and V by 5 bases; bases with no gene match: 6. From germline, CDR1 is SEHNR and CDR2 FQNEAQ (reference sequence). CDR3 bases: TGTGCCAGCAGCGCGCCGGGAGGCGCCTACGAGCAGTACTTC. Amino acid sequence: CASSAPGGAYEQYF. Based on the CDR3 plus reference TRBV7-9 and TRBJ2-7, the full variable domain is DTGVSQNPRHKITKRGQNVTFRCDPISEHNRLYWYRQTLGQGPEFLTYFQNEAQLEKSRLLSDRFSAERPKGSFSTLEIQRTEQGDSAMYLCASSAPGGAYEQYFGPGTRLTVT.

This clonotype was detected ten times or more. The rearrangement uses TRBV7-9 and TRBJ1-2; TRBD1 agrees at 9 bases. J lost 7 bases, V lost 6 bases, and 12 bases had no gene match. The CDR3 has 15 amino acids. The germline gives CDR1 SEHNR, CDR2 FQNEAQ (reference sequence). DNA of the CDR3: TGTGCCAGCAGTTTGACCGGACAGGGGATTGGTGGCTACACCTTC. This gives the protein CASSLTGQGIGGYTF.

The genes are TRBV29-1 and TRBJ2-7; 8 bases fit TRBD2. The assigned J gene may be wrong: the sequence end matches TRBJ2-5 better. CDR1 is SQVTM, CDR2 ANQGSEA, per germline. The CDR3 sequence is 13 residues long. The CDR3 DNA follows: TGCAGCGCCACAGCGGGGGTGCAAGAGACCCAGTACTTC. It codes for CSATAGVQETQYF.

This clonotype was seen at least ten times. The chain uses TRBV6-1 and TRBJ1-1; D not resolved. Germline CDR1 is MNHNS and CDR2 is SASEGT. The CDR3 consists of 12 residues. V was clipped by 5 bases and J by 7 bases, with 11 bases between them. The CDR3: CASSSGPSEAFF. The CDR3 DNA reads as TGTGCCAGCAGTTCCGGCCCGAGTGAAGCTTTCTTT.

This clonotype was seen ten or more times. The CDR3 sequence: CSVNLRGRSYEQYF. Written as DNA, the CDR3 is TGCAGTGTGAACCTCCGTGGGCGATCCTACGAGCAGTACTTC. This sequence joins TRBV20-1 and TRBJ2-7, with no clear D. Trimming removed 7 bases at V and 1 base at J, with 17 bases between. Germline V gives CDR1 DFQATT, CDR2 SNEGSKA (reference sequence). CDR3 size: 14 residues.

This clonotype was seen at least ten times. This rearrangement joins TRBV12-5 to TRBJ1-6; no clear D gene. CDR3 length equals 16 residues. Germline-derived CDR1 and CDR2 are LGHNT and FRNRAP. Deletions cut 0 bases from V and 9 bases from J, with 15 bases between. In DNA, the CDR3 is TGTGCTAGTGGTTTGGTAGTTTCCCAGGAACTTTCACCCCTCCACTTT. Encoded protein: CASGLVVSQELSPLHF. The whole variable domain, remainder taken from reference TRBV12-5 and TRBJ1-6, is DARVTQTPRHKVTEMGQEVTMRCQPILGHNTVFWYRQTMMQGLELLAYFRNRAPLDDSGMPKDRFSAEMPDATLATLKIQPSEPRDSAVYFCASGLVVSQELSPLHFGNGTRLTVT.

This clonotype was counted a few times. CDR3 region: CASSPDAAGAGANVLTF. In nucleotides, the CDR3 is TGTGCCAGCAGCCCGGACGCGGCGGGCGCTGGGGCCAACGTCCTGACTTTC. The chain joins TRBV4-2 to TRBJ2-6; D perhaps matches TRBD2 (5 bases). V was cut by 4 bases and J by 2 bases, with 15 bases left in between. The germline gives CDR1 LGHNA, CDR2 YNFKEQ. This CDR3 has 17 amino acids.

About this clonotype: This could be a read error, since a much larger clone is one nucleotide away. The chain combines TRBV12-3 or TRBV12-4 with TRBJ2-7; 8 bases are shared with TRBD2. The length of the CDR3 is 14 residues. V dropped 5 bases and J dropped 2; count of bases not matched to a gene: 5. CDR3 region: CASSPGTRTYEQYF. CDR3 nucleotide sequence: TGTGCCAGCAGTCCCGGGACTAGAACCTACGAGCAGTACTTC.